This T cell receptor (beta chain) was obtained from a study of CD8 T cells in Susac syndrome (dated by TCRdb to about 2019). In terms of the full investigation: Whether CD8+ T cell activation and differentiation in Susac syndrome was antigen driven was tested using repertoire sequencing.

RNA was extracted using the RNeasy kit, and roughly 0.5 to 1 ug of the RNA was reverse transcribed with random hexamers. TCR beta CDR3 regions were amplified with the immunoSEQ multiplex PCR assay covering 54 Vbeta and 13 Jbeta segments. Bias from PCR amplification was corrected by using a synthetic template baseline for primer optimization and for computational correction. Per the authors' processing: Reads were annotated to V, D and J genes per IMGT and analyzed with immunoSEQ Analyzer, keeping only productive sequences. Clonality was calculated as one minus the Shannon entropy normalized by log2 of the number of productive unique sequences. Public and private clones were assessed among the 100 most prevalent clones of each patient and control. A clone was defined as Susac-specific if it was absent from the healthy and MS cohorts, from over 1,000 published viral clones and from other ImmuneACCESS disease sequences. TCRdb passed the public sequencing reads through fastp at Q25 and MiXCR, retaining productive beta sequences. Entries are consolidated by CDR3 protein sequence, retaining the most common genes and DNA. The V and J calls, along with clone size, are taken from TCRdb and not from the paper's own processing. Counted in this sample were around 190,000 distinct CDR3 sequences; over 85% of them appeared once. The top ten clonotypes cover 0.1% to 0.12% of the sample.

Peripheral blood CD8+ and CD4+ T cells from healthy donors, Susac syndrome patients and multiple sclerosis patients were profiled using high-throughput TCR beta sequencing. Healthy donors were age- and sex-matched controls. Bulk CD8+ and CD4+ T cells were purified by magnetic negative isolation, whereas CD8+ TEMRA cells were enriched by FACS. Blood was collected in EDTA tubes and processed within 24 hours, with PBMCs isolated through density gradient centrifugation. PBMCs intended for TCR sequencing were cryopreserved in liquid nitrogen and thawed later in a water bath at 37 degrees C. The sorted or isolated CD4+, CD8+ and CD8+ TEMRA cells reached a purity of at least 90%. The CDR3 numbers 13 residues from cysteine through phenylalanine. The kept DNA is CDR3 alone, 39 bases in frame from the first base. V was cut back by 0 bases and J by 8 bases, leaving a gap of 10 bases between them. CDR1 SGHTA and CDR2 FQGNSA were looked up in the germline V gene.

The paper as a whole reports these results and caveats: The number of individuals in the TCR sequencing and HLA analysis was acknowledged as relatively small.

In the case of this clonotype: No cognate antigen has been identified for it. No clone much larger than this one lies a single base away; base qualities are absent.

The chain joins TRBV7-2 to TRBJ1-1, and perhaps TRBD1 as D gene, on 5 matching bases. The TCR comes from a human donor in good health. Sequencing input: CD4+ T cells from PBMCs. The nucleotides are TGTGCCAGCAGCTTAGCACAGACAGCCGAAGCTTTCTTT. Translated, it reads CASSLAQTAEAFF.